This T cell receptor beta chain was captured in a study of T cell repertoires in cytomegalovirus infection. Study background: Well-studied HLA-B-restricted epitopes and recently identified HLA-C-restricted epitopes of CMV were both used in the study. Public TCR beta signatures indicated both CMV infection and matching HLA type. Study findings and constraints: HLA-C-restricted CMV-specific TCR beta clonotypes prevailed in the ex vivo response. Individuals carrying CMV plus the relevant HLA were identified by cumulative frequency of public TCR beta families.

TCRdb redid the calling of the reads with MiXCR, one entry per CDR3 protein. The sample records 900,000 to 950,000 distinct CDR3 sequences, roughly 30% being singletons. With regard to this clonotype: What it recognizes is unknown.

Germline V lookup: CDR1 DFQATT, CDR2 SNEGSKA (reference sequence). This CDR3 is 16 amino acids long. After removal of 0 bases from V and 2 bases from J, the junction contained 6 bases not matched to a gene. The source of this sequence is a human donor in good health (CMV status not recorded). Some clones in this sample may be carry-over from other donors' samples. The starting material was cultured CD8+ T cells from PBMCs, obtained from culture after CMV antigen stimulation. This chain connects TRBV20-1 to TRBJ2-3; 9 bases match TRBD2. CDR3: CSARDLSGGPTDTQYF. DNA for the CDR3: TGCAGTGCTAGAGATCTAAGCGGGGGGCCCACAGATACGCAGTATTTT.